This T cell receptor (beta chain) came from a study of identical twins (dated by TCRdb to 2015 to 2016). With respect to the entire study: The study deep-sequenced TCR alpha and beta repertoires from monozygotic twins, unrelated adults of various ages and cord blood to test whether fetal clonotypes persist. To rule out contamination, the twin experiments were replicated at different times with different library preparation protocols. Findings and caveats that apply to the study as a whole: Abundant cord blood beta clonotypes had fewer insertions, young adult naive repertoires showed a similar but weaker trend, and memory repertoires showed no such trend. Out-of-frame TCR alpha sequences shared between twins showed an excess of low generation-probability sequences compared with coincidental sharing between unrelated individuals. In beta out-of-frame sequences, excess twin sharing was weaker, because having fewer shared sequences lowered the signal-to-noise ratio. Invariant T cells such as MAIT and iNKT could partly confound zero-insertion analyses, although diverse VJ usage argued against such confounding for most clonotypes. Out-of-frame TCR alpha sharing in monozygotic twins was systematically underestimated by recombination models, whereas sharing between unrelated individuals was in agreement with the recombination models. Because the same donors could not be followed over many years, conclusions were based on cross-sectional statistical analysis.

Every donor in the study was a healthy Caucasian. Three pairs of female monozygotic twins, all aged roughly 18 to 30 years, made up the twin cohort. Using Miltenyi CD45RO+ enrichment and human naive T-cell isolation kits, memory (CD45RO+) and naive T cells were isolated from PBMC. This clonotype was recorded a few times. Its recognized antigen is unknown. No much larger clonotype is one base removed from it; base qualities were not supplied. The CDR3 measures 13 amino acids from cysteine to phenylalanine. Kept here is only the CDR3 DNA, which spans 39 bases and is read in frame from base 1. The V and J ends are trimmed by 4 bases and 0 bases, leaving 4 bases between them. Library construction relied on 5' RACE. Sequenced using an Illumina HiSeq 2000. Template switching introduced a universal primer binding site; the final cDNA contained a unique molecular identifier, enabling accurate counting of TCR cDNA molecules. Specific primers in the conserved constant-segment region were used to synthesize first-strand cDNA for the TCR alpha and beta chains. To control for contamination, every cDNA library carried two barcodes: a SMART-Mk sample barcode plus Illumina barcodes. TruSeq adapter sequences, together with Illumina sample barcodes, were added in two successive PCR steps. Sequencing of the TCR alpha and beta cDNA libraries was done on the Illumina HiSeq platform using custom primers. Processing in the source paper ran as follows. Raw reads were processed with MiGEC to extract unique molecular identifiers, and MiXCR was used to determine CDR3 positions. For each individual, recombination models were inferred using an EM algorithm with the repgenHMM and IGoR tools. The tcR package in R was used for shared clonotype analysis, with sharing normalized by the product of cloneset sizes. To study raw recombination without the effects of thymic and clonal selection, out-of-frame nonproductive sequences were analyzed. TCRdb reprocessing: public reads trimmed at Q25 with fastp, clones called with MiXCR, in-frame beta chains kept. Rows are combined by CDR3 protein, so each entry shows the most common genes and DNA. The V and J calls shown here were made by TCRdb, not taken from the authors' results. The sample table contains roughly 290,000 distinct CDR3 sequences; only one count was recorded for more than 6.5% of them. Jointly, the top ten make up around 2.1% of the sample.

This sample was also put to use in a study of yellow fever vaccine responses in identical twins. As that second study puts it: According to the authors, in identical twins the way T cells responded to vaccination appeared partly convergent and partly personalized. In identical twins, the study followed T cell clones that responded to the vaccine with precision.

Rearrangement joined TRBV12-3 or TRBV12-4 to TRBJ1-3; confidence is insufficient to name the D gene. The TCR originated in a woman aged 18-30 years in good health. The sequencing input was memory (CD45RO+) T cells sorted from blood. Explained via the paper, the cell subset or site label denotes: CD45RO+ enriched T cells. The CDR3 reads as follows: CASSSHSGNTIYF. The nucleotide sequence is given as TGTGCCAGCAGTTCCCACTCTGGAAACACCATATATTTT.